The clone carrying this T cell receptor beta chain was observed a few times. Its specificity is not known. These data come from a study of beta chain features in type 1 diabetes. Study conclusions and caveats: For cells with high TCR expression, cDNA sequencing could yield over-representation. In type 1 diabetes patients, VDJ junctions had fewer insertions; deletions at these junctions were more frequent. A PCR bias possibly favoring shorter templates would apply equally to patients and controls.

The germline V gene encodes CDR1 SGHAT and CDR2 FQNNGV. This CDR3 comprises 14 residues. V lost 6 bases to trimming and J lost 4 bases, with 10 bases between them. Purities in excess of 95% were seen in all sorted populations. What was sequenced were expressed TCRB transcripts, since all of the isolated RNA had been reverse transcribed. Using immunoSEQ multiplex PCR, the repertoire was profiled, and TCRdb retains in-frame clones only, with some absent. The sample gives just over 450,000 clones, approximately 30% of which show up once; around 0.065% is in the top ten. Sequences were obtained from naive CD4+ T cells from blood. The TCR originated in a man aged 18-30 years in good health. The genes are TRBV11-2 and TRBJ2-6; D gene unclear. DNA for the CDR3: TGTGCCAGCAGTTCAGCGCGAGGGGCCAACGTCCTGACTTTC. Translating it yields CASSSARGANVLTF.